This is a list of T cell receptor beta chains from one sample in a study of blood T cell repertoires in COVID-19. Method: immunoSEQ multiplex PCR; TCRdb's copy keeps in-frame clones and lacks some. The sample yields a few hundred thousand clones, approximately 86% seen once. The sample comprised peripheral blood. These TCRs come from a man between 18 and 29 years old with active or convalescent COVID-19. The CDR3 runs from the conserved cysteine through the conserved F or W. Fields, in order: V gene, J gene, CDR3 protein.

v_call: TRBV4-2; j_call: TRBJ1-1; cdr3_aa: CASSSRDRGSENTEAFF
v_call: TRBV5-6; j_call: TRBJ2-6; cdr3_aa: CASSSLQNSGANVLTF
v_call: TRBV7-9; j_call: TRBJ2-1; cdr3_aa: CASSQGLVEQFF
v_call: TRBV6-2/TRBV6-3; j_call: TRBJ1-1; cdr3_aa: CASSKDERTEAFF
v_call: TRBV28; j_call: TRBJ2-7; cdr3_aa: CASRSLYEQYF
v_call: TRBV28; j_call: TRBJ1-2; cdr3_aa: CASSTSGTDSYGYTF
v_call: TRBV28; j_call: TRBJ1-5; cdr3_aa: CASSLTGTGNQPQHF
v_call: TRBV19; j_call: TRBJ1-2; cdr3_aa: CATGGRSNYGYTF
v_call: TRBV5-4; j_call: TRBJ2-7; cdr3_aa: CASSLPYEQYF
v_call: TRBV9; j_call: TRBJ2-3; cdr3_aa: CASSVDGAGSTDTQYF
v_call: TRBV5-4; j_call: TRBJ2-7; cdr3_aa: CASSLRLAGVSRKQYF
v_call: TRBV2; j_call: TRBJ2-2; cdr3_aa: CASSEEDVVGANTGELFF
v_call: TRBV2; j_call: TRBJ1-1; cdr3_aa: CASSEAGGYEAFF
v_call: TRBV27; j_call: TRBJ2-1; cdr3_aa: CASSTGQFYNEQFF
v_call: TRBV18; j_call: TRBJ1-1; cdr3_aa: CASSPNTGFTEAFF
v_call: TRBV2; j_call: TRBJ1-5; cdr3_aa: CASSGQGVSNQPQHF
v_call: TRBV5-6; j_call: TRBJ2-7; cdr3_aa: CASSLIRQGSSEQYF